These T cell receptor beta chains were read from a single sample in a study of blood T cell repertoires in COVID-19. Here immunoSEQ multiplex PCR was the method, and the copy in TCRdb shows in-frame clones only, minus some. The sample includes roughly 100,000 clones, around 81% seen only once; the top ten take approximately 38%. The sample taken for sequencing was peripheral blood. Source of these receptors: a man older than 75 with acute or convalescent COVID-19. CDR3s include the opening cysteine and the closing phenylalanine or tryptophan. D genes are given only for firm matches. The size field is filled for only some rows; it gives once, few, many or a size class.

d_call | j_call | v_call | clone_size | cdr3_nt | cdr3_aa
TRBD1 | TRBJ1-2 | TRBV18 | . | TGTGCCAGCTCACCCCAAGACAGGGGTTATGGCTACACCTTC | CASSPQDRGYGYTF
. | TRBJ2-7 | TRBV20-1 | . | TGCAGTGCTAGAGTACAGAACGAGCAGTACTTC | CSARVQNEQYF
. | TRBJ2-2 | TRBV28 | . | TGTGCCAGTTCTCACAGGGCCACCGGGGAGCTGTTTTTT | CASSHRATGELFF
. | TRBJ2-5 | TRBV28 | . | TGTGCCAGCAGTTCAAGACGACAGGTTGTTGAGACCCAGTACTTC | CASSSRRQVVETQYF
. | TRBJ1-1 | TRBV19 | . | TGTGCCAGTGGTCCAGGGGAAACTGAAGCTTTCTTT | CASGPGETEAFF
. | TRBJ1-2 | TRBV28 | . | TGTGCCAGCAGTTTTTCGACAGAGCCTACCTACTATGGCTACACCTTC | CASSFSTEPTYYGYTF
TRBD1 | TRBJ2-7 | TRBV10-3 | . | TGTGCCATCATGTCACAGGGGGAGAATAACTACGAGCAGTACTTC | CAIMSQGENNYEQYF
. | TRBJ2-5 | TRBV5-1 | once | TGCGCCAGCCCCTCTGCGGGTGAGACCCAGTACTTC | CASPSAGETQYF
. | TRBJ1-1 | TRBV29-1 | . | TGCAGCGTTGAACGAGGGGGGGGCACTGAAGCTTTCTTT | CSVERGGGTEAFF
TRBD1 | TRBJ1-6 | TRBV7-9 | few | TGTGCCAGCAGCTGGGGACAGAGCAATTCACCCCTCCACTTT | CASSWGQSNSPLHF
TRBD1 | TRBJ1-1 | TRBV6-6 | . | TGTGCCAGCAGTTACTTGGACAGGGGCACTGAAGCTTTCTTT | CASSYLDRGTEAFF
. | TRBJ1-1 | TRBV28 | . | TGTGCCAGCAGTTTACCCCGGTCCACTGAAGCTTTCTTT | CASSLPRSTEAFF
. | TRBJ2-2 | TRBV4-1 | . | TGCGCCAGCAGCCCCGCTCGGAGGGCGTCTGGGGAGCTGTTTTTT | CASSPARRASGELFF
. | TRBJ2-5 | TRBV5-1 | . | TGCGCCAGCAGCTTGGGTCAGGCCCAAGAGACCCAGTACTTC | CASSLGQAQETQYF
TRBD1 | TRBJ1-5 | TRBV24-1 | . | TGTGCCACCAGTGTCTCAGGACAGGGAGACCAGCCCCAGCATTTT | CATSVSGQGDQPQHF
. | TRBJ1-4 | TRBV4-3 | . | TGCGCCAGCAGCCAACAGTACGGGAGAGAAAAACTGTTTTTT | CASSQQYGREKLFF
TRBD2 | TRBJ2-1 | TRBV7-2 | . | TGTGCCAGCACCCTTAGACGTAGCGGGAGCTCCTACAATGAGCAGTTCTTC | CASTLRRSGSSYNEQFF
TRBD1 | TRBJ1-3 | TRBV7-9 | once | TGTGCCAGCAGCTCAGGGGGCCTTGGAAACACCATATATTTT | CASSSGGLGNTIYF
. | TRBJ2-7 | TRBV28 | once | TGTGCCAGCAGTAAACAGGGTAGCTCCTACGAGCAGTACTTC | CASSKQGSSYEQYF
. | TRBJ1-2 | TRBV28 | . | TGTGCCAGCAGACCGCCCCCAGGGAAGGGCTACACCTTC | CASRPPPGKGYTF
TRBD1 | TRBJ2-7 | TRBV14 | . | TGTGCCAGCAGCGCCCGGACAGGGAGCTCCTACGAGCAGTACTTC | CASSARTGSSYEQYF
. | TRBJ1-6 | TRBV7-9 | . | TGTGCCAGCAGCTTAGGGGCCCGAGGGGGACCCCTCCACTTT | CASSLGARGGPLHF
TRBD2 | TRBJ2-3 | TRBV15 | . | TGTGCCACCAGCAGAGATGGGCTAGCGGGATCTGATACGCAGTATTTT | CATSRDGLAGSDTQYF
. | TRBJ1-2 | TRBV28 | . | TGTGCCAGCAGTCCAGAATATCTCTCGGGGTATGGCTACACCTTC | CASSPEYLSGYGYTF
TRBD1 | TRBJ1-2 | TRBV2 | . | TGTGCCAGCAGCGGACAGGTTCTCTATGGCTACACCTTC | CASSGQVLYGYTF
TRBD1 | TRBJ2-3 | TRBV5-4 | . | TGTGCCAGCAGCGAGACAGGGAGAACAGATACGCAGTATTTT | CASSETGRTDTQYF